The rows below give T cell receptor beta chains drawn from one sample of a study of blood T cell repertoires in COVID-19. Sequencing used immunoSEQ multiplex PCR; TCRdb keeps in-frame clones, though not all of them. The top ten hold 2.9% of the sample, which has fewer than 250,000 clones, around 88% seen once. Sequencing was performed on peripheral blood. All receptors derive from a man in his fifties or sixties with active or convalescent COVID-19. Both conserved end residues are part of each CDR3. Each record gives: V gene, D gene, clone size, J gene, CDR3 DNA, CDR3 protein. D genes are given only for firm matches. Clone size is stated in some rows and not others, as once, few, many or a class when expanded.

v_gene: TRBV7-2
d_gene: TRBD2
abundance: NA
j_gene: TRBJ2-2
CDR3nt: TGTGCCAGCAGCCAAGCGGGAAAATGGGAGCTGTTTTTT
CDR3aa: CASSQAGKWELFF

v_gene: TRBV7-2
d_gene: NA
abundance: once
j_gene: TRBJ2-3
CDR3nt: TGTGCCAGCAGCTTAAGGGGAGAGGGGGGGTACGTTGATACGCAGTATTTT
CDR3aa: CASSLRGEGGYVDTQYF

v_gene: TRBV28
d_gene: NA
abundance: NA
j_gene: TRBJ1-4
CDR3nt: TGTGCCAGCAGTCCTGGACCGGGGGAGGATGAAAAACTGTTTTTT
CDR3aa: CASSPGPGEDEKLFF

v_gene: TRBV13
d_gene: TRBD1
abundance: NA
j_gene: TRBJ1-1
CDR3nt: TGTGCCAGCAGCTCGCAGGACAGGGTGAACACTGAAGCTTTCTTT
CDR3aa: CASSSQDRVNTEAFF

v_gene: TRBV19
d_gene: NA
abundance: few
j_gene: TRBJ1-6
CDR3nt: TGTGCCAGTAGTTTCCGGGGGAATAATTCACCCCTCCACTTT
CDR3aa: CASSFRGNNSPLHF

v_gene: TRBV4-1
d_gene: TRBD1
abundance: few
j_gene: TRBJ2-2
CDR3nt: TGCGCCAGCAGCTCCCGATTATACAGGGGACACGGGGAGCTGTTTTTT
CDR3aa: CASSSRLYRGHGELFF

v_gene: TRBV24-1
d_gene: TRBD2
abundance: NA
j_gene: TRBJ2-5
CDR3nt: TGTGCCACCAGTGGAGCGGGAGGAGGGGGGGGAGAGACCCAGTACTTC
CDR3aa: CATSGAGGGGGETQYF

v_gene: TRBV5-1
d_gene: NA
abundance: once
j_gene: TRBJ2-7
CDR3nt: TGCGCCAGCAGCTTGGATAGAGGGGGACAATTTGCGCAGTACTTC
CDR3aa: CASSLDRGGQFAQYF

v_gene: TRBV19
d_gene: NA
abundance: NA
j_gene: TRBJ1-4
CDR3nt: TGTGCCAGTAGCCTAGGAAGTGGGGAAAAACTGTTTTTT
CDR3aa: CASSLGSGEKLFF

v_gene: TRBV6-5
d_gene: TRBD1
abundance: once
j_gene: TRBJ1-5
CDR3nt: TGTGCCAGCAGGCCGGGACAGGGTGACAATCAGCCCCAGCATTTT
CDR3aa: CASRPGQGDNQPQHF

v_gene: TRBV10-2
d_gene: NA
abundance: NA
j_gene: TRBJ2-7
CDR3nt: TGCGCCAGCATGCTAGACCCGAATACCTACGAGCAGTACTTC
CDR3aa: CASMLDPNTYEQYF

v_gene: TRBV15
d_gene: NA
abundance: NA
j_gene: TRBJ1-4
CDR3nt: TGTGCCACCAGCAGAGATCGACGGGAGAGGGAAAAACTGTTTTTT
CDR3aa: CATSRDRREREKLFF

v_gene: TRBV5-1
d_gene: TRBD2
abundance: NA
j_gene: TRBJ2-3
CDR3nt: TGCGCCAGCAGCCCGGGACTAGCGGGAGGGCGGACAGATACGCAGTATTTT
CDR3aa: CASSPGLAGGRTDTQYF

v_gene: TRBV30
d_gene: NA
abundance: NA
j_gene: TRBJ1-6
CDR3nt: TGTGCCTGGAGGTTAGACAGCTATAATTCACCCCTCCACTTT
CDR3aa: CAWRLDSYNSPLHF

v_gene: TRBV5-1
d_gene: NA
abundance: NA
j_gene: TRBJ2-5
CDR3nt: TGCGCCAGCAGCTTTTTGCTAGGAGAGACCCAGTACTTC
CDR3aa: CASSFLLGETQYF

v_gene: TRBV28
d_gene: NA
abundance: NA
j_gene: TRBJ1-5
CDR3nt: TGTGCCAGCAGTTTACCGCCCGGGGGGGTCAATCAGCCCCAGCATTTT
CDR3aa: CASSLPPGGVNQPQHF

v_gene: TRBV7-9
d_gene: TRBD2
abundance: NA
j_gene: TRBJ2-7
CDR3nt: TGTGCCAGCAGACGGACGGGGGGTTACGAGCAGTACTTC
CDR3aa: CASRRTGGYEQYF

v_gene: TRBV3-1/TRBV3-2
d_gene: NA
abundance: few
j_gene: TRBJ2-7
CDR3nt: TGTGCCAGCAGCCAAGGGGGAGACTGGACGAGGGAGCAGTACTTC
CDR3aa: CASSQGGDWTREQYF

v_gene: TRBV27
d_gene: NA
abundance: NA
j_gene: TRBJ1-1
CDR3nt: TGTGCCAGCTCGCTAAAAGGGGGGAGGGGTGAAGCTTTCTTT
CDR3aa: CASSLKGGRGEAFF

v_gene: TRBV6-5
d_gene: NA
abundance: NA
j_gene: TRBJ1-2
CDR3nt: TGTGCCAGCAGTTACCTGCCCAGGAACTATGGCTACACCTTC
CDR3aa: CASSYLPRNYGYTF

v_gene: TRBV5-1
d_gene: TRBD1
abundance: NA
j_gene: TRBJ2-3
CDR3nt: TGCGCCAGCAGCTCCTGGACAGGGGCAGATACGCAGTATTTT
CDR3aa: CASSSWTGADTQYF

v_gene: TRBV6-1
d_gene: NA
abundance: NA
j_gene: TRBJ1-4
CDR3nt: TGTGCCAGCAGTGAAGACAGGGTGGGAAAACTGTTTTTT
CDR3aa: CASSEDRVGKLFF

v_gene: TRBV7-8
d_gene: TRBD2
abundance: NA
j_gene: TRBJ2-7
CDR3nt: TGTGCCAGCAGCAAAAGACTAGCGGCCCTACCCGGCGGCGAGCAGTACTTC
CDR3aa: CASSKRLAALPGGEQYF

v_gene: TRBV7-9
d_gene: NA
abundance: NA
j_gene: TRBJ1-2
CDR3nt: TGTGCCAGCAGCTCCCGACAGGCTTCTGGGGGCTACACCTTC
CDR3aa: CASSSRQASGGYTF

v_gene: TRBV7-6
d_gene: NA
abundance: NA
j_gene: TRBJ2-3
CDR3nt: TGTGCCAGCAGCTCCCTACTAGCAGATACGCAGTATTTT
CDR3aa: CASSSLLADTQYF

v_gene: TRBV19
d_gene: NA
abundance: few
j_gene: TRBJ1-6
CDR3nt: TGTGCCAGTAGCTTCAGGGGTGATAATTCACCCCTCCACTTT
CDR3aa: CASSFRGDNSPLHF

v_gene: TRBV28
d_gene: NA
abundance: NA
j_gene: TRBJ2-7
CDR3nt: TGTGCCAGCAGTTTGGAAGCGTACGAGCAGTACTTC
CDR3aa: CASSLEAYEQYF

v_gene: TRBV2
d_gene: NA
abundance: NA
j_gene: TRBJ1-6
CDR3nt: TGTGCCAGCAGTGATTCAGGGGTTGGTTATAATTCACCCCTCCACTTT
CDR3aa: CASSDSGVGYNSPLHF

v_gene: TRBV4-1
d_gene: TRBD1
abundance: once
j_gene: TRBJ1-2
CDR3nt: TGCGCCAGCAGCCAGGGTCTGACAGGGGACGATGGCTACACCTTC
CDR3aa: CASSQGLTGDDGYTF

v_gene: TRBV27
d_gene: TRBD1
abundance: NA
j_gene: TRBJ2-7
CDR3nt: TGTGCCAGCAGCCCCAAAAACCCCGGGACAGGGCCCTACGAGCAGTACTTC
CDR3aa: CASSPKNPGTGPYEQYF

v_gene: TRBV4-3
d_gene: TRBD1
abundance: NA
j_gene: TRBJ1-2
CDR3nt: TGCGCCAGCAGCCCGTCCTCAGGGGGCCCACATGGCTACACCTTC
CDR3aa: CASSPSSGGPHGYTF

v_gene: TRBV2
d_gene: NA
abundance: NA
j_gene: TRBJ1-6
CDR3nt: TGTGCCAGCAGTTCCAGCAGGGAGGATTCACCCCTCCACTTT
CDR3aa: CASSSSREDSPLHF

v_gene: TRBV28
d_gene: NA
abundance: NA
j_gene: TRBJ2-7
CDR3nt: TGTGCCAGCAGTTTTACTAGTTTGGGTAACTACGAGCAGTACTTC
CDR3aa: CASSFTSLGNYEQYF

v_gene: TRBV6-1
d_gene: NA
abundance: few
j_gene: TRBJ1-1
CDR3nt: TGTGCCAGCAGTGAATGGGCAGGGAGGGACACTGAAGCTTTCTTT
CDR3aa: CASSEWAGRDTEAFF

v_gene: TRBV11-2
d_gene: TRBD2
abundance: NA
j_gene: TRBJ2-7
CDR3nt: TGTGCCAGCTCGGAATCGGCCGGGGTTAAGGGACTAGGAATCTACGAGCAGTACTTC
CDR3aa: CASSESAGVKGLGIYEQYF

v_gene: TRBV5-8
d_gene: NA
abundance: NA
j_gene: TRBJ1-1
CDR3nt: TGTGCCAGCAGCCCCGGCGCAGGAATGGAGCCTGGGGGCAGTGAAGCTTTCTTT
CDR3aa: CASSPGAGMEPGGSEAFF

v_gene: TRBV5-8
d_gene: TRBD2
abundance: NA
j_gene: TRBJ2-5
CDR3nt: TGTGCCAGCAGCTCACGGACTAGTGGGCAAGAGACCCAGTACTTC
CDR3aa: CASSSRTSGQETQYF

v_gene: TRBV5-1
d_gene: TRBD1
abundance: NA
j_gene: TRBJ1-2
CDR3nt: TGCGCCAGCAGCGACACAGGGGGCGGCGACTATGGCTACACCTTC
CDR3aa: CASSDTGGGDYGYTF

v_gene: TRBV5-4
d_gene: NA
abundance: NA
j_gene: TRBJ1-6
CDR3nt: TGTGCCAGCAGCCGAGCCACAGGACCCGGATATAATTCACCCCTCCACTTT
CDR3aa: CASSRATGPGYNSPLHF

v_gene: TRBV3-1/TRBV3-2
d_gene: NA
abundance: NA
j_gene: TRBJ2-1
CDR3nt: TGTGCCAGCAGCTTCCGACAAGGGGGGCAGTTCTTC
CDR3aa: CASSFRQGGQFF

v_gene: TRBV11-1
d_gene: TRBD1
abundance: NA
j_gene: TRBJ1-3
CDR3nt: TGTGCCAGCAAGACAGGGCCCGGAAACACCATATATTTT
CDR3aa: CASKTGPGNTIYF

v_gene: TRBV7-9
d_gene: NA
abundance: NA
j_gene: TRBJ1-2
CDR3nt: TGTGCCAGCAGCGCCATCAGGACAGACAAAAACTATGGCTACACCTTC
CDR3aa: CASSAIRTDKNYGYTF

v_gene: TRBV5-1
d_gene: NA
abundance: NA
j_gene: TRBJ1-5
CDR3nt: TGCGCCAGCAGCCCCGGGGAGGGGTTGGTGCAGCCCCAGCATTTT
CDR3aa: CASSPGEGLVQPQHF

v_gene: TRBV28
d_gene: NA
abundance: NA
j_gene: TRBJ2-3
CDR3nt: TGTGCCAGCGGGGGCGCGACAGATACGCAGTATTTT
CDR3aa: CASGGATDTQYF